This T cell receptor (beta chain) derives from a study of cytomegalovirus exposure and HLA in healthy donors. The study, taken as a whole, reports: Listed as cytomegalovirus-associated were 164 TCR beta chains. The study found most TCR sequences rare, yet found some public TCRs in many donors. There were a few CMV-associated chains whose specificity for CMV antigens was confirmed in vitro. According to reports, the classifier identified cytomegalovirus status with high specificity and sensitivity.

A remark on this clone: Its antigen is unidentified.

Assay used: immunoSEQ multiplex PCR; TCRdb lists only in-frame clones, some missing. The sample holds 150,000 to 200,000 clones, nearly 90% seen once. Germline CDR1 MDHEN, CDR2 SYDVKM. There are 16 residues in the CDR3. The trim removed 6 bases at V and 7 bases at J, leaving 6 bases unmatched. Sample: PBMCs. The receptor comes from a man younger than 35 in good health and CMV-seropositive. The rearrangement links TRBV28 to TRBJ2-2, with TRBD2 identical over 15 bases. CDR3 nucleotide sequence: TGTGCCAGCAGACCCCCGGGACTAGCGGGGGGCGGGGAGCTGTTTTTT. It is translated as CASRPPGLAGGGELFF.